Listed here are 5 T cell receptor beta chains from one sample, sequenced in a study of blood T cell repertoires in COVID-19. The repertoire was sequenced with immunoSEQ multiplex PCR; TCRdb's copy has only in-frame clones and lacks some. The data contain roughly 110,000 clones, about four fifths of them singletons. Specimen: peripheral blood. Every receptor here comes from a man between 65 and 85 years old with acute or convalescent COVID-19.

This clone was seen just once. This sequence joins TRBV6-5 and TRBJ1-4; the match to TRBD1 covers 7 bases. V shed 0 bases, J shed 7 bases, and the junction held 5 bases outside the gene matches. This CDR3 has 15 amino acids. Germline V CDR1 and CDR2: MNHEY, SVGAGI. CDR3 protein: CASSYSTGFGEKLFF. DNA for the CDR3: TGTGCCAGCAGTTACTCGACAGGGTTTGGTGAAAAACTGTTTTTT.

The chain recombines TRBV7-9 with TRBJ1-1; 9 positions agree with TRBD1. This CDR3 is 17 amino acids long. Germline lookup yields CDR1 SEHNR and CDR2 FQNEAQ (reference sequence). Trimming cost V 5 bases and J 7 bases; bases outside gene matches: 17. The CDR3 sequence is CASSLQAKPGQGDEAFF. The CDR3, as DNA: TGTGCCAGCAGCCTCCAGGCTAAACCGGGACAGGGCGATGAAGCTTTCTTT.

This chain connects TRBV18 to TRBJ2-1, with 7 positions matching TRBD1. Germline CDR1 is KGHSH and CDR2 is LQKENI. The CDR3 loop spans 15 amino acids. J was trimmed by 6 bases and V by 8 bases; bases with no gene match: 13. The CDR3 loop is CASAYPGGRGNEQFF. The CDR3 coding sequence is TGTGCCAGCGCATACCCAGGGGGAAGGGGCAATGAGCAGTTCTTC.

V is TRBV27 and J is TRBJ2-7; 11 nucleotides match TRBD1. The CDR3 length is 16 residues. After removal of 2 bases from V and 3 bases from J, the junction contained 6 bases not matched to a gene. Germline loops: CDR1 MNHEY, CDR2 SMNVEV (reference sequence). This CDR3 is CASSLVPGQGGYEQYF. Here the CDR3 DNA reads TGTGCCAGCAGTTTAGTACCGGGACAGGGGGGCTACGAGCAGTACTTC.

A remark on this clone: Other DNA variants within this sample encode the same CDR3. V gene TRBV6-5 combines with J gene TRBJ1-1; D possibly corresponds to TRBD1 (5 bases). Per the germline V gene, CDR1 is MNHEY and CDR2 is SVGAGI. This CDR3 is 13 amino acids long. V was trimmed by 2 bases and J by 1 base, leaving 5 bases between them. CDR3 coding DNA: TGTGCCAGCAGTTACACAGGGAACACTGAAGCTTTCTTT. Translating gives CASSYTGNTEAFF.